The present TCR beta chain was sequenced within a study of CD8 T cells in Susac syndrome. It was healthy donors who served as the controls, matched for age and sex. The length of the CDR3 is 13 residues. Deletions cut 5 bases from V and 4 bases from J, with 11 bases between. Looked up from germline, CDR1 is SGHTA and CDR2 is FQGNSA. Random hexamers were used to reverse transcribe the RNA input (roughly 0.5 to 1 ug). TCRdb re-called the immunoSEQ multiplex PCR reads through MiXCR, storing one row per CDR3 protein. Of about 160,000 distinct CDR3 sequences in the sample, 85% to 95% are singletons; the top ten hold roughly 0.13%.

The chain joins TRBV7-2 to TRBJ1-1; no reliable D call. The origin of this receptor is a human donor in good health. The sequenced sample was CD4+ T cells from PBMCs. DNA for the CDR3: TGTGCCAGCAGCGTAGAGAGGACCACTGAAGCTTTCTTT. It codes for CASSVERTTEAFF.